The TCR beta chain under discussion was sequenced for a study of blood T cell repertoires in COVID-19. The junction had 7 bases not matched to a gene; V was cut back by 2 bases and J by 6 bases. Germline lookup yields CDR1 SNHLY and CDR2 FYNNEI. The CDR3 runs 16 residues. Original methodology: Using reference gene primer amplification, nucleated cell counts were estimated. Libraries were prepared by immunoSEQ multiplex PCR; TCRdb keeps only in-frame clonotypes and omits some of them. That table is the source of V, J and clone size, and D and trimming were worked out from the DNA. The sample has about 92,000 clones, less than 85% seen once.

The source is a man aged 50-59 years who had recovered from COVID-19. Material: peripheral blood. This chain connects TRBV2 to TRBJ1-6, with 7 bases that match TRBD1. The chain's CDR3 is CASSEHFGQVNSPLHF. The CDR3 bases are TGTGCCAGCAGTGAACATTTCGGACAGGTTAATTCACCCCTCCACTTT.